The sequence of this T cell receptor beta chain was determined in a study of T cells in narcolepsy. The assay was immunoSEQ multiplex PCR, and TCRdb's table has in-frame clones only and misses some. The data show about 33,000 clones, 90% seen once. V shed 1 base and J 0 bases; nucleotides not matched to a gene: 11. Germline V gene lookup returns CDR1 MNHEY and CDR2 SMNVEV (reference sequence). There are 19 residues in the CDR3. This chain uses TRBV27 with TRBJ2-2, with 7 nucleotides matching TRBD2. Sequencing was done on a sample of CD45RA- memory CD4+ T cells from PBMCs. This TCR was sampled from a human donor with narcolepsy. This CDR3 is CASSLYPPLLAANTGELFF. The DNA of the CDR3 is TGTGCCAGCAGTTTATACCCCCCACTCCTAGCGGCGAACACCGGGGAGCTGTTTTTT.